This passage covers 27 T cell receptor beta chains from one sample sequenced in a study of blood T cell repertoires in COVID-19 (dated by TCRdb to about 2020). Preparation of the library involved the immunoSEQ multiplex PCR assay. As stored in TCRdb, this immuneACCESS dataset retains in-frame rearrangements with V and J assigned. A fraction of the clones does not appear; measured against another copy, unresolved V genes explain less than half of the discrepancy, and the remainder lacks a known reason. The sample yields 200,000 to 250,000 clones; 75% to 85% were counted once. The ten largest account for 10% to 15% of the sample. The sequencing sample was made of peripheral blood. Receptors were obtained from a human donor in a cohort sampled during active COVID-19.

The chain couples TRBV6-1 to TRBJ1-3; no firm D call. Germline CDR1 is MNHNS and CDR2 is SASEGT. The V end was cut by 5 bases, the J end by 4 bases, with 12 bases between. CDR3 size: 14 residues. The CDR3 reads CASSSRLRGNTIYF. The CDR3 nucleotides read TGTGCCAGCAGTTCTAGACTTCGCGGAAACACCATATATTTT.

CDR3 bases: TGTGCCAGCAGCGTGACAAGCAGGGGACAGAACACCGGGGAGCTGTTTTTT. It translates to CASSVTSRGQNTGELFF. This chain links TRBV9 with TRBJ2-2, with D perhaps matching TRBD1 (6 bases). The ends were cut back, 2 bases at V and 1 base at J, with 15 bases in the middle. Per germline, CDR1 SGDLS and CDR2 YYNGEE. This CDR3 has 17 amino acids.

The chain couples TRBV5-1 to TRBJ2-5; perhaps TRBD1 as D (6 bases). Per germline, CDR1 SGHRS and CDR2 YFSETQ. V shed 3 bases and J shed 4 bases, with 19 bases lying between them. The CDR3 runs 16 residues. CDR3 residues: CASSWGVAGVIETQYF. The CDR3 coding sequence is TGCGCCAGCAGCTGGGGCGTCGCAGGGGTCATAGAGACCCAGTACTTC.

The chain couples TRBV24-1 to TRBJ1-3, with D uncertain. Trimming pared 5 bases from V and 8 bases from J, leaving 6 bases between. The CDR3 is 11 amino acids. The germline CDR1 and CDR2 sequences are KGHDR and SFDVKD. The CDR3 DNA reads as TGTGCCACCAGTGCGAGGGACACCATATATTTT. This sequence encodes CATSARDTIYF.

The J gene is TRBJ2-1, the V gene TRBV3-1 (or the pseudogene TRBV3-2); no clear D. The ends were cut back, 3 bases at V and 12 bases at J, with 12 bases in the middle. Germline-derived CDR1 and CDR2 are LGHDT and YNNKEL (reference sequence). This CDR3 has 12 amino acids. The CDR3: CASSQPQAGQFF. DNA for the CDR3: TGTGCCAGCAGCCAGCCTCAGGCTGGGCAGTTCTTC.

This clone has a single count. The gene calls are TRBV3-1 (or the pseudogene TRBV3-2) and TRBJ1-2; 11 bases are a match to TRBD1. Germline V CDR1 and CDR2: LGHDT, YNNKEL (reference sequence). CDR3 length: 18 residues. V shed 4 bases, J shed 5 bases, and the junction held 15 bases outside the gene matches. The CDR3 DNA is TGTGCCAGCAGCCGGACAGGGGGCGAGGGAGTAAGGTATTATGGCTACACCTTC. Translating it yields CASSRTGGEGVRYYGYTF.

This rearrangement joins TRBV28 to TRBJ2-5, with 7 positions matching TRBD1. Germline V gives CDR1 MDHEN, CDR2 SYDVKM. The CDR3 totals 16 residues. The V and J ends lost 7 bases and 4 bases, in that order; junction bases with no gene match: 15. The CDR3 here is CASIRPGQGERETQYF. CDR3 coding DNA: TGTGCCAGCATTCGTCCTGGCCAGGGGGAAAGAGAGACCCAGTACTTC.

V usage is TRBV5-6 and J usage is TRBJ1-2, with 7 bases fitting TRBD1. This CDR3 contains 14 residues. The germline gives CDR1 SGHDT, CDR2 YYEEEE. V dropped 4 bases and J dropped 4; count of bases not matched to a gene: 7. The chain's CDR3 is CASSTGTAIYGYTF. The CDR3 nucleotides are TGTGCCAGCAGCACAGGGACAGCTATCTATGGCTACACCTTC.

The chain combines TRBV4-3 with TRBJ1-6; 7 positions match TRBD1. Germline values: CDR1 LGHNA, CDR2 YSLEER. Germline trimming cut 0 bases from V and 9 bases from J; bases unmatched to any gene: 8. The CDR3 length is 16 residues. The CDR3 nucleotides are TGCGCCAGCAGCCAAGATCCGACAGGGTCGACTTCACCCCTCCACTTT. This translates into CASSQDPTGSTSPLHF.

CDR3 loop: CASSIRDSSEKLFF. In nucleotides, the CDR3 is TGTGCCAGCAGCATCCGGGACAGTTCCGAAAAACTGTTTTTT. This chain links TRBV5-6 with TRBJ1-4, with 7 bases identical to TRBD1. The CDR3 consists of 14 residues. V shed 4 bases and J 8 bases; nucleotides not matched to a gene: 8. Germline V CDR1 and CDR2: SGHDT, YYEEEE.

This rearrangement joins TRBV7-8 to TRBJ1-2, with D tentatively TRBD1 (6 bases). The V gene's germline CDR1 is SGHVS and CDR2 FQNEAQ. V shed 5 bases and J shed 4 bases, with 14 bases lying between them. The CDR3 consists of 14 residues. The DNA for the CDR3 is TGTGCCAGCAGCAAACGGACAGAGGGCTATGGCTACACCTTC. The encoded protein is CASSKRTEGYGYTF.

This clone was counted once. The chain combines TRBV4-2 with TRBJ2-2; 9 bases align to TRBD1. Germline V gene lookup returns CDR1 LGHNA and CDR2 YNFKEQ. The junction had 5 bases not matched to a gene; V was cut back by 2 bases and J by 1 base. The CDR3 length is 17 residues. This CDR3 is CASSQTTGGMNTGELFF. The CDR3 DNA reads as TGTGCCAGCAGCCAAACGACAGGGGGTATGAACACCGGGGAGCTGTTTTTT.

This clone was picked up many times. The chain recombines TRBV28 with TRBJ1-1; D not resolved. There are 13 residues in the CDR3. Trimming removed 3 bases from V and 1 base from J, with 6 bases in between. Germline V gene data show CDR1 as MDHEN and CDR2 as SYDVKM. The CDR3 bases are TGTGCCAGCAGTTTTGCAGAGAACACTGAAGCTTTCTTT. Its translation: CASSFAENTEAFF.

The chain joins TRBV7-9 to TRBJ2-1; 14 bases are a match to TRBD2. Germline V gives CDR1 SEHNR, CDR2 FQNEAQ (reference sequence). J lost 7 bases, V lost 3 bases, and 8 bases had no gene match. CDR3 length: 17 residues. The CDR3 sequence: CASSFAHGLAGGNEQFF. As DNA, the CDR3 is TGTGCCAGCAGCTTCGCACATGGACTAGCGGGGGGTAATGAGCAGTTCTTC.

The CDR3 region has the DNA TGTGCCACCAGCCTGGGGGGGTATGGGACCTACGAGCAGTACTTC. This sequence encodes CATSLGGYGTYEQYF. V is TRBV15 and J is TRBJ2-7, with 7 bases identical to TRBD2. The CDR3 extends over 15 amino acids. Germline trimming cut 5 bases from V and 2 bases from J; bases unmatched to any gene: 9. CDR1 and CDR2 (germline): LNHNV, YYDKDF (reference sequence).

This clone was found a few times. The chain couples TRBV30 to TRBJ1-1; 8 bases match TRBD1. The CDR3 consists of 12 residues. Germline loops: CDR1 GTSNPN, CDR2 SVGIG (reference sequence). The junction had 0 bases not matched to a gene; V was cut back by 2 bases and J by 4 bases. Here the CDR3 DNA reads TGTGCCTGGAGTACAGGGGGCACTGAAGCTTTCTTT. Its translation: CAWSTGGTEAFF.

Comment on this clone: One junction end does not reproduce the germline sequence, and a read error may be involved. The chain employs TRBV9 and TRBJ2-5, with 9 bases identical to TRBD1. CDR1 SGDLS and CDR2 YYNGEE come from the germline V gene. The CDR3 totals 16 residues. The CDR3 nucleotides read TGTGCCAGCAGCGCCCTCATGGGGAGGGACAGGGAGATCCAGTACTTC. Amino acids: CASSALMGRDREIQYF.

The chain combines TRBV10-3 with TRBJ1-1; 10 bases are shared with TRBD1. Germline values: CDR1 ENHRY, CDR2 SYGVKD. There are 15 residues in the CDR3. Unmatched junction bases numbered 6, after V lost 4 bases and J lost 4 bases. The CDR3 DNA follows: TGTGCCATCAGTGCACCGGGACAGGGGTCCACTGAAGCTTTCTTT. Residues: CAISAPGQGSTEAFF.

The chain joins TRBV7-3 to TRBJ2-5; 8 bases fit TRBD1. The germline V gene encodes CDR1 SGHTA and CDR2 FQGTGA. Trimming cost V 3 bases and J 4 bases; bases outside gene matches: 1. This CDR3 has 13 amino acids. The CDR3 nucleotides are TGTGCCAGCAGCTTCACAGGGGGAGAGACCCAGTACTTC. This sequence encodes CASSFTGGETQYF. Full variable domain (outside the CDR3, taken from reference TRBV7-3 and TRBJ2-5): GAGVSQTPSNKVTEKGKYVELRCDPISGHTALYWYRQSLGQGPEFLIYFQGTGAADDSGLPNDRFFAVRPEGSVSTLKIQRTERGDSAVYLCASSFTGGETQYFGPGTRLLVL.

The CDR3 spells CASSSGGYTGELFF. The CDR3 DNA is TGTGCCAGCAGCTCAGGGGGCTATACCGGGGAGCTGTTTTTT. The chain employs TRBV3-1 (or the pseudogene TRBV3-2) and TRBJ2-2; 8 nucleotides agree with TRBD1. Germline V lookup: CDR1 LGHDT, CDR2 YNNKEL (reference sequence). The junction had 4 bases not matched to a gene; V was cut back by 5 bases and J by 5 bases. The CDR3 loop spans 14 amino acids.

The chain combines TRBV3-1 (or the pseudogene TRBV3-2) with TRBJ1-6, with D hard to call. V lost 4 bases, J lost 3 bases, and 13 bases lay in between. The CDR3 consists of 16 residues. Germline-derived CDR1 and CDR2 are LGHDT and YNNKEL (reference sequence). In DNA, the CDR3 is TGTGCCAGCAGCCTCAGTCGGGGAAACTATAATTCACCCCTCCACTTT. As protein: CASSLSRGNYNSPLHF.

The chain carries TRBV12-3 or TRBV12-4 and TRBJ2-3; TRBD1 matches 10 bases. J lost 5 bases, V lost 7 bases, and 3 bases had no gene match. There are 13 residues in the CDR3. CDR3 nucleotides: TGTGCCAGCAAAAGGACAGGGGGAGATACGCAGTATTTT. The encoded protein is CASKRTGGDTQYF.

This chain joins TRBV29-1 and TRBJ2-2; D remains ambiguous. The CDR3 is 12 residues long. With 7 bases removed from V and 6 bases from J, the gap between germline ends came to 12 bases. CDR1 SQVTM and CDR2 ANQGSEA come from the germline V gene. The CDR3 loop is CSGVESAGELFF. The DNA for the CDR3 is TGCAGCGGAGTAGAAAGCGCCGGGGAGCTGTTTTTT.

This chain joins TRBV29-1 and TRBJ1-1; a possible D gene is TRBD1 (5 bases). Trimming took 4 bases from V and 2 from J, leaving 20 bases between them. Per the germline V gene, CDR1 is SQVTM and CDR2 is ANQGSEA. The CDR3 sequence is 16 residues long. The CDR3 DNA is TGCAGCGTTGGTGGAGGGTGGGGCAGGGCAAACACTGAAGCTTTCTTT. It yields the protein CSVGGGWGRANTEAFF.

The chain uses TRBV27 and TRBJ2-5, with 10 bases lining up with TRBD2. Germline V gene lookup returns CDR1 MNHEY and CDR2 SMNVEV (reference sequence). CDR3 length: 15 amino acids. The J segment lost 2 bases and the V segment lost 2 bases, leaving 2 bases of the junction unmatched. Written as DNA, the CDR3 is TGTGCCAGCAGTTTAGGGGGACTAGCGCAAGAGACCCAGTACTTC. This codes for CASSLGGLAQETQYF.

This clone came up a few times. This chain links TRBV6-5 with TRBJ1-3; D ambiguous. Per germline, CDR1 MNHEY and CDR2 SVGAGI. Trimming took 6 bases from V and 0 from J, leaving 12 bases between them. There are 15 residues in the CDR3. The CDR3 spells CASSLRWSSGNTIYF. The CDR3 coding sequence is TGTGCCAGCAGCCTACGGTGGAGCTCTGGAAACACCATATATTTT.

The rearrangement uses TRBV11-3 and TRBJ1-1; D is ambiguous. The CDR3 consists of 13 residues. The V end lost 0 bases, the J end lost 4 bases, and 6 bases lay between the germline ends. CDR1 SGHNT and CDR2 YENEEA come from the germline V gene. DNA of the CDR3: TGTGCCAGCAGCTTAGAGCGGGGCACTGAAGCTTTCTTT. Its protein product is CASSLERGTEAFF.